A single sample gave rise to the 22 T cell receptor beta chains below, sequenced in a study of T cells in Graves' hyperthyroidism and ophthalmopathy. Researchers took RNA transcripts and amplified the TCR beta CDR3 regions from them. TCR CDR3 underwent first-round RT-PCR with the HTBI primer set. TCRdb analysed the multiplex PCR reads with MiXCR anew, one entry per CDR3 protein. The sample shows roughly 93,000 distinct CDR3 sequences, about 37% of them seen only once. Sequencing was performed on peripheral blood or thyroid tissue (not recorded which). The receptors derive from a woman in her twenties or thirties with Graves' hyperthyroidism.

This clonotype came up once. The conserved phenylalanine or tryptophan normally closing the CDR3 is absent here, so this likely arose from a read error. The chain employs TRBV3-1 and TRBJ1-3, with D tentatively TRBD1 (6 bases). Trimming removed 0 bases from V and 7 bases from J, with 19 bases in between. Germline V gives CDR1 LGHDT, CDR2 YNNKEL (reference sequence). The CDR3 totals 17 residues. The CDR3 region is CASSQESLGTGRNTIYL. As DNA, the CDR3 is TGTGCCAGCAGCCAAGAATCACTCGGAACAGGGAGGAACACCATATATTTG.

About this clonotype itself: Since the CDR3 does not end with the conserved phenylalanine or tryptophan, this likely comes from a read error. V is TRBV2 and J is TRBJ1-6; 8 bases align to TRBD1. This CDR3 spans 13 amino acids. CDR1 and CDR2 from the germline V gene are SNHLY and FYNNEI. J lost 9 bases, V lost 9 bases, and 7 bases had no gene match. The CDR3 bases are TGTGCCAGTGGACAGGGAGTAGGTTCACCCCTCCACTTA. Translation gives CASGQGVGSPLHL.

This clonotype was counted ten times or more. V and J are TRBV6-1 and TRBJ1-2; D unclear. Per germline, CDR1 MNHNS and CDR2 SASEGT. Trimming cost V 8 bases and J 8 bases, with 9 bases left between them. The CDR3 is 10 residues long. The CDR3 sequence is CASRGRGYTF. CDR3 sequence (DNA): TGTGCCAGCCGAGGACGGGGCTACACCTTC.

The table lists this clonotype with many counts. The chain couples TRBV11-2 to TRBJ2-3; D possibly uses TRBD1 or TRBD2 (5 bases each). Germline V CDR1 and CDR2: SGHAT, FQNNGV. V was clipped by 1 base and J by 7 bases, with 12 bases between them. CDR3 length: 14 residues. The CDR3 DNA follows: TGTGCCAGCAGCTTAGGGGGGATAAGTCATACGCAGTATTTT. It encodes CASSLGGISHTQYF.

The CDR3 nucleotides are TGTGCCAGCAGTGGCATGGATGGCTACTCTGGGGCCAACGTCCTGACTTTC. As protein: CASSGMDGYSGANVLTF. The J gene is TRBJ2-6, the V gene TRBV2; D is ambiguous. The CDR3 runs 17 residues. Germline V gives CDR1 SNHLY, CDR2 FYNNEI. V was trimmed by 4 bases and J by 0 bases, leaving 13 bases between them.

This clonotype was observed once. Without the conserved terminal phenylalanine or tryptophan, this CDR3 likely stems from a read error. The chain joins TRBV20-1 to TRBJ2-7; D is perhaps TRBD2 (5 bases). The CDR3 spans 12 residues. CDR1 and CDR2 (germline): DFQATT, SNEGSKA (reference sequence). The V end was cut by 6 bases, the J end by 3 bases, with 12 bases between. The CDR3 bases are TGCAGTGCCCGAGCGGATCACTACGAGCAGTACCTC. The encoded protein is CSARADHYEQYL.

This clonotype appeared a single time. This rearrangement joins TRBV3-1 to TRBJ1-1; D not resolved. Trimming left V 4 bases short and J 10 bases short, with 22 bases between. Germline-derived CDR1 and CDR2 are LGHDT and YNNKEL (reference sequence). CDR3 size: 15 residues. The chain's CDR3 is CASSRDPGSTKGAFF. The CDR3 bases are TGTGCCAGCAGCCGAGATCCGGGCAGCACAAAGGGAGCTTTCTTT.

Details on this clonotype: Lacking the conserved final phenylalanine or tryptophan, this CDR3 likely reflects a read error. The DNA is omitted, as the CDR3 cannot be located on it reliably, and the CDR3 follows TCRdb's listing. The chain carries TRBV2 and TRBJ1-6. The CDR3 contains 8 residues when both ends are counted. From germline, CDR1 is SNHLY and CDR2 FYNNEI. CDR3 loop: CASSEALL.

This clonotype was picked up many times. This CDR3 is CASSQDWGTQYF. In nucleotides, the CDR3 is TGCGCCAGCAGCCAAGACTGGGGGACCCAGTACTTC. J is TRBJ2-5 and V is TRBV4-1, with D unclear. V was clipped by 0 bases and J by 7 bases, with 6 bases between them. In germline, CDR1 is MGHRA, CDR2 YSYEKL. The CDR3 consists of 12 residues.

The J gene is TRBJ2-2, the V gene TRBV7-9; 12 positions match TRBD2. CDR1 and CDR2 from the germline V gene are SEHNR and FQNEAQ (reference sequence). The length of the CDR3 is 16 residues. V gave up 4 bases and J gave up 7 bases; unmatched junction bases: 7. The CDR3 DNA reads TGTGCCAGCAGCTGGACTAGCGGGATCGGGTACGGGGAGCTGTTTTTT. As protein: CASSWTSGIGYGELFF.

V gene TRBV20-1 combines with J gene TRBJ2-1; D gene uncertain. The CDR3 covers 9 residues. The V end was cut by 5 bases, the J end by 4 bases, with 0 bases between. Germline values: CDR1 DFQATT, CDR2 SNEGSKA (reference sequence). CDR3 DNA: TGCAGTGCTTACAATGAGCAGTTCTTC. This sequence encodes CSAYNEQFF.

This clonotype was recorded a few times. The missing conserved phenylalanine or tryptophan at the end of this CDR3 makes a read error likely. The chain combines TRBV6-6 with TRBJ2-5; no clear D. Germline loops: CDR1 MNHNY, CDR2 SVGAGI (reference sequence). V lost 5 bases and J 8 bases, leaving 18 bases between the germline ends. This CDR3 is built from 14 residues. Here the CDR3 reads CASSPSPAVETQYS. CDR3 coding DNA: TGTGCCAGCAGTCCCTCCCCCGCGGTGGAAACCCAGTACTCC.

A single count supports this clonotype. The CDR3 DNA is TGTGCCAGCAGTTTAGACAGGGCGGATCAGCCCCAGCATTTT. Translated: CASSLDRADQPQHF. The V call is TRBV12-3 or TRBV12-4, the J call TRBJ1-5; the D gene is possibly TRBD1 (6 bases). The CDR3 runs 14 residues. V was cut by 1 base and J by 5 bases, with 9 bases left in between.

This clonotype showed up many times. The V and J genes are TRBV10-3 and TRBJ2-6; D unresolved. The germline V gene encodes CDR1 ENHRY and CDR2 SYGVKD. The CDR3 covers 16 residues. Trimming left V 0 bases short and J 0 bases short, with 6 bases between. Here the CDR3 DNA reads TGTGCCATCAGTGAGTCACGGGTCTCTGGGGCCAACGTCCTGACTTTC. Translating gives CAISESRVSGANVLTF.

The rearrangement uses TRBV4-1 and TRBJ1-1; a possible D gene is TRBD1 (5 bases). From germline, CDR1 is MGHRA and CDR2 YSYEKL. The CDR3 contains 15 residues. Trimming pared 8 bases from V and 4 bases from J, leaving 20 bases between. CDR3 coding DNA: TGCGCCAGCTCTAGGAGGGAGGGGTCGGCCACTGAAGCTTTCTTT. Protein sequence: CASSRREGSATEAFF.

With regard to this clonotype: At one of its ends the junction is not consistent with the germline gene, which may arise from a read error. The chain couples TRBV20-1 to TRBJ1-1; TRBD1 matches 8 bases. Per the germline V gene, CDR1 is DFQATT and CDR2 is SNEGSKA (reference sequence). The CDR3 consists of 13 residues. CDR3 DNA sequence: TGCAGTGCTCGACAGGGGAGGGACACCGAAGCTCTCTTT. As protein: CSARQGRDTEALF.

This clonotype occurred many times. This chain links TRBV11-2 with TRBJ1-1, with a possible D match to TRBD1 (6 bases). This CDR3 spans 15 amino acids. V dropped 5 bases and J dropped 3 bases, with 16 bases sitting between them. Germline V gene sequence: CDR1 SGHAT, CDR2 FQNNGV. CDR3 protein: CASSAMQGYDTEAFF. In DNA, the CDR3 is TGTGCCAGCAGCGCTATGCAGGGGTACGACACTGAAGCTTTCTTT.

In this sample, this clonotype turned up a few times. The chain carries TRBV18 and TRBJ2-3; D unresolved. The CDR3 contains 11 residues. In germline, CDR1 is KGHSH, CDR2 LQKENI. V lost 3 bases and J 6 bases, leaving 4 bases between the germline ends. Here the CDR3 DNA reads TGTGCCAGCTCACCGGGGGATACGCAGTATTTT. Encoded protein: CASSPGDTQYF.

This clonotype showed up many times. The CDR3 spells CASSWTTPYNEQFF. CDR3 sequence (DNA): TGTGCCAGCAGCTGGACGACCCCCTACAATGAGCAGTTCTTC. The chain links TRBV7-8 to TRBJ2-1; D ambiguous. The length of the CDR3 is 14 residues. Germline lookup yields CDR1 SGHVS and CDR2 FQNEAQ. V was shortened by 4 bases and J by 2 bases, with 9 bases between the two germline ends.

V and J are TRBV28 and TRBJ1-1; D may be TRBD1 (5 bases). From germline, CDR1 is MDHEN and CDR2 SYDVKM. The V gene lost 6 bases and the J gene lost 4 bases, with 27 bases spanning the gap. This CDR3 is 18 amino acids long. The CDR3 sequence is CASSQEGKGTPSGTEAFF. The DNA for the CDR3 is TGTGCCAGCAGCCAAGAGGGTAAAGGGACCCCATCTGGCACTGAAGCTTTCTTT.

This clonotype was counted many times. The genes are TRBV27 and TRBJ1-3; D gene unclear. The germline V gene encodes CDR1 MNHEY and CDR2 SMNVEV (reference sequence). The CDR3 extends over 13 amino acids. The V end was cut by 3 bases, the J end by 3 bases, with 6 bases between. The CDR3 coding sequence is TGTGCCAGCAGTTTTTTAGGTGGAAACACCATATATTTT. Amino acids: CASSFLGGNTIYF.

This clonotype was seen many times. The CDR3: CASSLEFGTEAFF. In DNA, the CDR3 is TGTGCCAGCAGTTTAGAATTTGGGACTGAAGCTTTCTTT. The chain couples TRBV27 to TRBJ1-1; D call uncertain. The V gene's germline CDR1 is MNHEY and CDR2 SMNVEV (reference sequence). This CDR3 region has 13 residues. Trimming removed 2 bases from V and 5 bases from J, with 9 bases in between.